This T cell receptor beta chain was recorded in a study of T-cell memory formation after mild COVID-19. The CDR3 totals 13 residues. In germline, CDR1 is SGHTA, CDR2 FQGTGA. The germline V and J ends were trimmed by 2 bases and 6 bases, with 8 bases remaining between them. TCRdb re-called the 5' RACE reads through MiXCR, storing one row per CDR3 protein. The data contain under 700,000 distinct CDR3 sequences, over 20% of them singletons. This clonotype was detected a few times. The clonotype was recovered from an adult woman who had mild COVID-19 (a few samples of this study predate the infection). Cell type and time point are not known. The chain carries TRBV7-3 and TRBJ2-1; a weak D match, TRBD1 (6 bases). Sequencing used PBMCs or a T cell subset sorted from them (not recorded which). CDR3 nucleotides: TGTGCCAGCAGCTTAGGGACACGCAATGAGCAGTTCTTC. Translating it yields CASSLGTRNEQFF.